These T cell receptor beta chains were read from a single sample in a study of PD-1 blockade in classical Hodgkin lymphoma. Method: immunoSEQ multiplex PCR; TCRdb's copy keeps in-frame clones and lacks some. The table shows 85,000 to 90,000 clones, with approximately 90% occurring only once. Sequenced here: peripheral blood mononuclear cells (PBMCs), sampled before the fourth cycle of nivolumab. These receptors originate from a human donor with classical Hodgkin lymphoma. Each CDR3 is given with its conserved first and last residue. Each record gives: D gene, J gene, clone size, V gene, CDR3 DNA, CDR3 protein. A D gene is named only where the DNA matches it firmly. Expanded clones get a size class; other rows say once, few or many, or leave the size out.

-,TRBJ2-3,-,TRBV5-1,TGCGCCAGCAGCTTGTGGGGCGCGAACACAGATACGCAGTATTTT,CASSLWGANTDTQYF
TRBD2,TRBJ2-7,-,TRBV29-1,TGCAGCGTCCGAAGGGGACTAAGGAACGAGCAGTACTTC,CSVRRGLRNEQYF
-,TRBJ1-1,-,TRBV28,TGTGCCAGCAGTTTAGGAGCGCAAGCTTTCTTT,CASSLGAQAFF
-,TRBJ2-7,-,TRBV7-9,TGTGCCAGCAGCCCCCTCGTGGGGCCGAACGAGCAGTACTTC,CASSPLVGPNEQYF
-,TRBJ2-7,-,TRBV11-2,TGTGCCAGCAGCTTACGAGACTCCGCCTACGAGCAGTACTTC,CASSLRDSAYEQYF
TRBD1,TRBJ1-2,-,TRBV7-2,TGTGCCAGCAGCGGACAGACAGGGGGGACCTATGGCTACACCTTC,CASSGQTGGTYGYTF
TRBD1,TRBJ2-3,-,TRBV10-3,TGTGCCATCAGTCACCCGGGACAGGGGGCAGATACGCAGTATTTT,CAISHPGQGADTQYF
TRBD1,TRBJ1-2,-,TRBV30,TGTGCCTGGAGTGTTTTCGACAGGGAATACTATGGCTACACCTTC,CAWSVFDREYYGYTF
TRBD1,TRBJ1-4,-,TRBV4-2,TGTGCCAGCAGCTTTAGAGGACAGGGCCGTAGTAATGAAAAACTGTTTTTT,CASSFRGQGRSNEKLFF
TRBD1,TRBJ1-5,-,TRBV30,TGTGCCTGGAGTGTTGTCCAGGGGGTCCAGCCCCAGCATTTT,CAWSVVQGVQPQHF
TRBD2,TRBJ2-1,-,TRBV4-3,TGCGCCAGCAGCCCTGGACTAGCGGGGATGTGGGGGGTCGAGGGTGGCAATGAGCAGTTCTTC,CASSPGLAGMWGVEGGNEQFF
-,TRBJ2-1,-,TRBV6-5,TGTGCCAGCAGTTACTTGGGCCAAGGTCCTCCTGAGCAGTTCTTC,CASSYLGQGPPEQFF
-,TRBJ2-7,-,TRBV4-2,TGTACCAGCAGCCAAAGCGACGGTGACTACGAGCAGTACTTC,CTSSQSDGDYEQYF
-,TRBJ1-6,-,TRBV6-5,TGTGCCAGCAGTTCTAGGGTAGGATCACCCCTCCACTTT,CASSSRVGSPLHF
-,TRBJ1-5,-,TRBV6-5,TGTGCCAGCAGTCCGGGATACGATCAGCCCCAGCATTTT,CASSPGYDQPQHF
-,TRBJ1-6,few,TRBV7-6,TGTGCCAGCAGCTTAGGAGGCACCTTTAGTTCACCCCTCCACTTT,CASSLGGTFSSPLHF
-,TRBJ2-2,-,TRBV30,TGTGCCTGGAGTGTACGAGGCTGGGGGACCGGGGAGCTGTTTTTT,CAWSVRGWGTGELFF
TRBD2,TRBJ2-2,-,TRBV28,TGTGCCAGCAGTTTAGCACTAGCGGGTACTACGAACACCGGGGAGCTGTTTTTT,CASSLALAGTTNTGELFF
-,TRBJ1-1,-,TRBV19,TGTGCCAGTAGTGGAGGGGCCTACACTGAAGCTTTCTTT,CASSGGAYTEAFF
-,TRBJ2-5,-,TRBV6-6,TGTGCCACCGGGGTTCAAGAGACCCAGTACTTC,CATGVQETQYF
-,TRBJ2-7,-,TRBV23-1,TGCGCCAGCAGTCAAAGGCTCCGGGACACCCTCTACGAGCAGTACTTC,CASSQRLRDTLYEQYF
-,TRBJ2-5,-,TRBV6-5,TGTGCCAGCAGTTACGCTGTGGGCGGCCCTCAAGAGACCCAGTACTTC,CASSYAVGGPQETQYF
-,TRBJ1-6,-,TRBV5-1,TGCGCCAGCAGCTTGGTGGCGGAGAATTCACCCCTCCACTTT,CASSLVAENSPLHF
TRBD1,TRBJ1-2,-,TRBV2,TGTGCCAGCAGTGAATCTAGGACAGGGGGCCAAGGCTACACCTTC,CASSESRTGGQGYTF
-,TRBJ1-2,-,TRBV30,TGTGCCTGGAGTGAGTGTCCAGGGAAGTTTTGTGGCTACACCTTC,CAWSECPGKFCGYTF
-,TRBJ2-1,-,TRBV5-1,TGCGCCAGCAGCTTGGAGGGGGTCACTCTCCATGAGCAGTTCTTC,CASSLEGVTLHEQFF
-,TRBJ1-4,-,TRBV7-9,TGTGCCACCCGTAACCGGGACAACCCTAATGAAAAACTGTTTTTT,CATRNRDNPNEKLFF
-,TRBJ1-2,-,TRBV6-6,TGTGCCAGCAGTAAAGACGGTACACCTAACTATGGCTACACCTTC,CASSKDGTPNYGYTF